These T cell receptor beta chains were read from a single sample in a study of blood T cell repertoires in COVID-19. The repertoire was sequenced with immunoSEQ multiplex PCR; TCRdb's copy has only in-frame clones and lacks some. The sample has roughly 150,000 clones; approximately 85% are singletons. Input material: peripheral blood. These receptors were obtained from a woman aged 55-69 years with COVID-19, enrolled during active disease. The CDR3 runs from the conserved cysteine through the conserved F or W. A D gene is named only where the DNA matches it firmly. The listing skips clone size in some rows; elsewhere it reads once, few, many or a size class.

D gene,clone size,V gene,J gene,CDR3 protein,CDR3 DNA
TRBD1,NA,TRBV28,TRBJ1-1,CASSLLMLGTGLWDTEAFF,TGTGCCAGCAGTTTGCTTATGTTAGGGACAGGGTTATGGGACACTGAAGCTTTCTTT
NA,NA,TRBV28,TRBJ2-7,CASRGGTPTYYEQYF,TGTGCCAGCCGTGGCGGGACGCCTACCTACTACGAGCAGTACTTC
NA,NA,TRBV11-2,TRBJ1-2,CASSLPGNDGYTF,TGTGCCAGCAGCTTACCCGGGAACGATGGCTACACCTTC
NA,NA,TRBV12-3/TRBV12-4,TRBJ2-1,CASSFQREQFF,TGTGCCAGCAGTTTTCAGCGGGAGCAGTTCTTC
NA,NA,TRBV20-1,TRBJ2-5,CSAGETQYF,TGCAGTGCTGGGGAGACCCAGTACTTC
NA,NA,TRBV7-9,TRBJ1-2,CASSSRTDNYGYTF,TGTGCCAGCAGCTCCCGGACAGATAACTATGGCTACACCTTC
NA,NA,TRBV28,TRBJ1-2,CASSASAGGLVGGYTF,TGTGCCAGCAGCGCCTCCGCGGGGGGCTTGGTTGGTGGCTACACCTTC
TRBD2,NA,TRBV19,TRBJ2-1,CASSIQRERDEQFF,TGTGCCAGTAGTATTCAGCGGGAGAGGGATGAGCAGTTCTTC
NA,NA,TRBV9,TRBJ2-5,CASSVGTYQETQYF,TGTGCCAGCAGCGTAGGAACTTACCAAGAGACCCAGTACTTC
TRBD2,NA,TRBV5-5,TRBJ2-5,CASSWEGEETQYF,TGTGCCAGCAGCTGGGAGGGTGAGGAGACCCAGTACTTC
TRBD1,NA,TRBV5-1,TRBJ1-2,CASSLRQGDGYTF,TGCGCCAGCAGCTTGAGACAGGGGGATGGCTACACCTTC
TRBD1,NA,TRBV20-1,TRBJ1-2,CSALGGDGYTF,TGCAGTGCTCTAGGGGGCGATGGCTACACCTTC
TRBD1,once,TRBV19,TRBJ1-1,CASNVLLWDSREAFF,TGTGCCAGTAATGTCCTTCTGTGGGACAGTCGTGAAGCTTTCTTT
TRBD1,NA,TRBV6-5,TRBJ2-1,CASSTGGDYEQFF,TGTGCCAGCAGTACAGGGGGCGACTATGAGCAGTTCTTC
NA,NA,TRBV28,TRBJ2-1,CASSFHSPHVDYYNEQFF,TGTGCCAGCAGTTTCCATTCACCACACGTAGACTACTACAATGAGCAGTTCTTC
TRBD2,NA,TRBV7-9,TRBJ2-5,CASSLAASGETQYF,TGTGCCAGCAGCTTAGCGGCTAGCGGAGAGACCCAGTACTTC
TRBD1,once,TRBV3-1/TRBV3-2,TRBJ2-4,CASSQGQGAKNIQYF,TGTGCCAGCAGCCAGGGACAGGGAGCCAAAAACATTCAGTACTTC
TRBD2,NA,TRBV7-8,TRBJ2-5,CASSSLAGGPQETQYF,TGTGCCAGCAGCTCCCTCGCGGGAGGGCCACAAGAGACCCAGTACTTC
NA,NA,TRBV5-6,TRBJ2-1,CASSLGATNSYNEQFF,TGTGCCAGCAGCTTGGGTGCCACTAACTCCTACAATGAGCAGTTCTTC
TRBD1,once,TRBV6-5,TRBJ1-4,CASSYRQGGNEKLFF,TGTGCCAGCAGTTACCGACAGGGGGGGAATGAAAAACTGTTTTTT
NA,NA,TRBV11-2,TRBJ1-2,CASSLTAYGYTF,TGTGCCAGCAGCTTGACTGCCTATGGCTACACCTTC
NA,few,TRBV7-7,TRBJ1-6,CASPKPTGRAGVYNSPLHF,TGTGCTAGCCCAAAGCCGACAGGAAGGGCAGGGGTATATAATTCACCCCTCCACTTT
NA,NA,TRBV7-6,TRBJ1-6,CASTRQSSYNSPLHF,TGTGCCAGCACACGACAGAGCTCCTATAATTCACCCCTCCACTTT
NA,NA,TRBV4-1,TRBJ1-5,CASSQDPGNSNQPQHF,TGCGCCAGCAGCCAAGATCCGGGGAATAGCAATCAGCCCCAGCATTTT
NA,few,TRBV10-1,TRBJ2-3,CASSESGRPGTQYF,TGCGCCAGCAGTGAGTCGGGGCGCCCAGGTACGCAGTATTTT
NA,NA,TRBV28,TRBJ2-1,CASRLSSYNEQFF,TGTGCCAGCAGACTGAGCTCCTACAATGAGCAGTTCTTC
TRBD2,NA,TRBV28,TRBJ2-3,CASSFGLVTDTQYF,TGTGCCAGCAGTTTCGGACTAGTGACAGATACGCAGTATTTT
TRBD2,once,TRBV28,TRBJ2-2,CASTPSGPNTGELFF,TGTGCCAGCACCCCTAGCGGACCGAACACCGGGGAGCTGTTTTTT
TRBD2,NA,TRBV3-1/TRBV3-2,TRBJ2-7,CASSQGLAASHEQYF,TGTGCCAGCAGCCAAGGTCTAGCGGCCTCTCACGAGCAGTACTTC